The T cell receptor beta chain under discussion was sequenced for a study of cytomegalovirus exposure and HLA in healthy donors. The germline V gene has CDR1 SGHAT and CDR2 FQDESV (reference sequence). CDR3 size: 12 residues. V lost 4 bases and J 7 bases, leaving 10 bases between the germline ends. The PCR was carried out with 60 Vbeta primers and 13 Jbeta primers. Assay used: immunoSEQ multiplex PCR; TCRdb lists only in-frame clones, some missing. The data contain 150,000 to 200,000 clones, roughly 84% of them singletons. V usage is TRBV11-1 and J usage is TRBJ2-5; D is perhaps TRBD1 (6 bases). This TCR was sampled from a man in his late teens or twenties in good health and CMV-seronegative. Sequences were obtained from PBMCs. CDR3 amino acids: CASSSGTMTQYF. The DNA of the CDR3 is TGTGCCAGCAGCTCAGGGACAATGACCCAGTACTTC.